The source of this T cell receptor (beta chain) is a study of blood T cell repertoires in COVID-19. About the research overall: Sources were T cells, B-cell-depleted T cells, or PBMCs; the material itself was cDNA or gDNA.

Authors' methods: Researchers report that nucleated cell counts were estimated from reference gene primer amplification. Measured with immunoSEQ multiplex PCR; TCRdb has only the in-frame clones, and not every one. V, J and clone size were drawn from that table, and D and trimming were deduced from the DNA. The repertoire holds 200,000 to 300,000 clones, with roughly nine tenths as singletons. For this clone: Other DNA sequences in this specimen translate into the identical CDR3.

Participants were aged 18 to 89 years from 24 US areas. Before being deemed recovered, Cohort 3 donors had two negative PCRs, clearance, or symptom resolution. The source material was PBMCs or T cells enriched from blood (not recorded which). The sequence came from a woman aged 18-29 years who had recovered from COVID-19.

CDR3 DNA sequence: TGTGCCAGTAGTATAGACGGGGGGAACACTGAAGCTTTCTTT. Residues: CASSIDGGNTEAFF. The chain uses TRBV19 and TRBJ1-1; TRBD1 is a possible D gene (5 bases). Deletions cut 0 bases from V and 1 base from J, with 6 bases between. The CDR3 has 14 amino acids. Germline CDR1 LNHDA, CDR2 SQIVND (reference sequence).